This T cell receptor (beta chain) was captured by sequencing in a study of blood T cell repertoires in COVID-19. The overall study: Spain, Italy and the United States supplied samples that represented acute and convalescent COVID-19. In each case, the material was cDNA or gDNA derived from T cells, B-cell-depleted T cells, or PBMCs.

Trimming cost V 3 bases and J 2 bases, with 14 bases left between them. The CDR3 runs 15 residues. The germline gives CDR1 LNHDA, CDR2 SQIVND (reference sequence). In the study's own analysis: Reference gene primer amplification in the assay estimated nucleated cell counts. Repertoires were generated with immunoSEQ multiplex PCR, while TCRdb's copy carries only in-frame clones and drops some. Clone size and the V and J calls come from that table; the DNA yielded D and trimming. The repertoire holds some 97,000 clones, approximately 90% seen once, with 2.1% in the top ten. The chain is built from TRBV19 and TRBJ2-7; tentatively, D is TRBD1 (6 bases). The specimen sequenced was peripheral blood. This TCR was recovered from a man in his forties or fifties with active COVID-19. The CDR3 loop reads CASSIADRTTYEQYF. CDR3 DNA sequence: TGTGCCAGTAGTATTGCTGACAGGACAACCTACGAGCAGTACTTC. The variable domain in full, completed from reference TRBV19 and TRBJ2-7, reads DGGITQSPKYLFRKEGQNVTLSCEQNLNHDAMYWYRQDPGQGLRLIYYSQIVNDFQKGDIAEGYSVSREKKESFPLTVTSAQKNPTAFYLCASSIADRTTYEQYFGPGTRLTVT.